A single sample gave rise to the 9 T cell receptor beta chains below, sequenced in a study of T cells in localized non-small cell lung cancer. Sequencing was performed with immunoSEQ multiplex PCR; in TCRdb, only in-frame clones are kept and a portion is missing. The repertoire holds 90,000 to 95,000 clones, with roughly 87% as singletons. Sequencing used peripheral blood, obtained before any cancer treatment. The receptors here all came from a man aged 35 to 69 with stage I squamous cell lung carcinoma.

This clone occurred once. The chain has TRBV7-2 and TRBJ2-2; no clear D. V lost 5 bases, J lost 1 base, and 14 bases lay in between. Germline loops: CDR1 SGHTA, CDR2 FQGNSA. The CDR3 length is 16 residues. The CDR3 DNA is TGTGCCAGCAGCGCAAACCGTCCGAGGAACACCGGGGAGCTGTTTTTT. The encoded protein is CASSANRPRNTGELFF.

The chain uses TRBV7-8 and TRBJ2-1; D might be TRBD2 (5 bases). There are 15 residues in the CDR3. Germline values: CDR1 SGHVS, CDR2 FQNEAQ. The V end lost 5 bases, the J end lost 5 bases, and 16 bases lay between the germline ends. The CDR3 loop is CASSQEERVNNEQFF. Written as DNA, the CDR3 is TGTGCCAGCAGCCAGGAGGAGAGGGTCAACAATGAGCAGTTCTTC.

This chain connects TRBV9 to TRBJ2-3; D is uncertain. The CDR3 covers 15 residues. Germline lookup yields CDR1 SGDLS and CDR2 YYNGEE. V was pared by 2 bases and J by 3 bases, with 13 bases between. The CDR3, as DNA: TGTGCCAGCAGCGTGCGCGGTTTCCTAACAGATACGCAGTATTTT. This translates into CASSVRGFLTDTQYF. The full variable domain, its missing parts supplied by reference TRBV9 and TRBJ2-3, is DSGVTQTPKHLITATGQRVTLRCSPRSGDLSVYWYQQSLDQGLQFLIQYYNGEERAKGNILERFSAQQFPDLHSELNLSSLELGDSALYFCASSVRGFLTDTQYFGPGTRLTVL.

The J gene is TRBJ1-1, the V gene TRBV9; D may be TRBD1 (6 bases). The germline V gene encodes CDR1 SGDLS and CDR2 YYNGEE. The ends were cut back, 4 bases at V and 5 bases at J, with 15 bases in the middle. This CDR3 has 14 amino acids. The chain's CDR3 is CASSPGQRTTEAFF. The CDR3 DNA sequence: TGTGCCAGCAGCCCCGGACAGAGGACGACTGAAGCTTTCTTT.

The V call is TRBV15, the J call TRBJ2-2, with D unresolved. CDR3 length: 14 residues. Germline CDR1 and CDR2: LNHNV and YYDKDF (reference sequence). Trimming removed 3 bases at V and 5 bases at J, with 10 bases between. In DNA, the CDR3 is TGTGCCACCAGCAGGGCGGCGAGAACCGGGGAGCTGTTTTTT. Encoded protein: CATSRAARTGELFF. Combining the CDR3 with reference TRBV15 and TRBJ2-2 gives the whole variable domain DAMVIQNPRYQVTQFGKPVTLSCSQTLNHNVMYWYQQKSSQAPKLLFHYYDKDFNNEADTPDNFQSRRPNTSFCFLDIRSPGLGDTAMYLCATSRAARTGELFFGEGSRLTVL.

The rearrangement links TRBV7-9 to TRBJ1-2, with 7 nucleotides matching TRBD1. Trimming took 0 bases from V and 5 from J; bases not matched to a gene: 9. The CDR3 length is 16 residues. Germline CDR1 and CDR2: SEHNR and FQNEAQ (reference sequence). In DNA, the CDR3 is TGTGCCAGCAGCTTAGCGTCCGGACAGGACTCTTATGGCTACACCTTC. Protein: CASSLASGQDSYGYTF.

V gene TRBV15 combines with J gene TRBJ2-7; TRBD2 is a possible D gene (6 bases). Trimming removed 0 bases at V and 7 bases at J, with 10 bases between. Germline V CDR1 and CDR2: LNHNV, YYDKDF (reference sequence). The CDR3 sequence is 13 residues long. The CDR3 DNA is TGTGCCACCAGCAGAGATGAGGGGAGGGAGCAGTACTTC. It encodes CATSRDEGREQYF.

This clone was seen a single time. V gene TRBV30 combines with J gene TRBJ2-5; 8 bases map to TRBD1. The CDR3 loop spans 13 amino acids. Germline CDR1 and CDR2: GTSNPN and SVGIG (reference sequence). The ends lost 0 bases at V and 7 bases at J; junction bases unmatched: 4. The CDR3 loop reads CAWSVPGGGTQYF. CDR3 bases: TGTGCCTGGAGTGTACCAGGGGGCGGGACCCAGTACTTC. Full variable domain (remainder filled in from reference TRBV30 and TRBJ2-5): SQTIHQWPATLVQPVGSPLSLECTVEGTSNPNLYWYRQAAGRGLQLLFYSVGIGQISSEVPQNLSASRPQDRQFILSSKKLLLSDSGFYLCAWSVPGGGTQYFGPGTRLLVL.

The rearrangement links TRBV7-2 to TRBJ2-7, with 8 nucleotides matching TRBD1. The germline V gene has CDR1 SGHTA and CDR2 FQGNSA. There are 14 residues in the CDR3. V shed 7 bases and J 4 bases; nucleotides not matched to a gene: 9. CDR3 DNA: TGTGCCAGCACCCCAGGGCAGGGGGCTTACGAGCAGTACTTC. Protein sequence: CASTPGQGAYEQYF.